One sample yielded the 28 T cell receptor beta chains listed below, sequenced in a study of T cells in Graves' hyperthyroidism and ophthalmopathy. RNA transcripts provided the source from which TCR beta CDR3 regions were amplified. First-round RT-PCR with HTBI primers amplified the TCR CDR3 region. TCRdb re-derived calls from the multiplex PCR reads in MiXCR, one entry per CDR3 protein. The sample contains almost 600,000 distinct CDR3 sequences, about 45% of which appear only once. What was sequenced was peripheral blood or thyroid tissue (not recorded which). All receptors come from a woman aged 18-35 years with Graves' hyperthyroidism.

This clonotype was recorded at least ten times. V and J are TRBV11-2 and TRBJ1-2; D is perhaps TRBD1 (6 bases). The CDR3 has 15 amino acids. Deletions cut 5 bases from V and 4 bases from J, with 17 bases between. Germline V CDR1 and CDR2: SGHAT, FQNNGV. CDR3 amino acids: CASSPLEGDSYGYTF. CDR3 coding DNA: TGTGCCAGCAGCCCGCTGGAGGGGGATAGCTATGGCTACACCTTC.

This clonotype was picked up many times. V and J are TRBV6-6 and TRBJ2-6; 7 bases match TRBD1. The junction had 6 bases not matched to a gene; V was cut back by 2 bases and J by 2 bases. The V gene's germline CDR1 is MNHNY and CDR2 SVGAGI (reference sequence). The CDR3 totals 17 residues. CDR3 coding DNA: TGTGCCAGCAGTTACCAACTCCAGGGGGCTGGGGCCAACGTCCTGACTTTC. It encodes CASSYQLQGAGANVLTF.

The chain links TRBV24-1 to TRBJ1-6; 8 positions agree with TRBD1. Unmatched junction bases numbered 11, after V lost 3 bases and J lost 5 bases. The CDR3 consists of 18 residues. Germline assignment: CDR1 KGHDR and CDR2 SFDVKD. Here the CDR3 reads CATSDPRRGPGDNSPLHF. CDR3 DNA: TGTGCCACCAGTGATCCTCGCAGGGGGCCTGGAGATAATTCACCCCTCCACTTT.

The chain carries TRBV29-1 and TRBJ2-7; D call uncertain. Germline V gene data show CDR1 as SQVTM and CDR2 as ANQGSEA. This CDR3 region has 13 residues. Trimming stripped 6 bases from V and 2 bases from J, with 14 bases between. DNA for the CDR3: TGCAGCGTCCATGAAAGGGTAACCTACGAGCAGTACTTC. Protein product: CSVHERVTYEQYF.

The chain links TRBV7-2 to TRBJ2-7; 8 bases are a match to TRBD1. V dropped 5 bases and J dropped 5; count of bases not matched to a gene: 2. CDR1 and CDR2 from the germline V gene are SGHTA and FQGNSA. CDR3 length: 12 residues. The CDR3 protein is CASSVDRDEQYF. CDR3 nucleotide sequence: TGTGCCAGCAGCGTGGACAGGGACGAGCAGTACTTC.

CDR3 coding DNA: TGTGCCAGCAGCTTCGGTAAGACTAGCGGGAGTAGCACTGAAGCTTTCTTT. It yields the protein CASSFGKTSGSSTEAFF. The rearrangement links TRBV7-9 to TRBJ1-1; D not certain. Germline CDR1 SEHNR, CDR2 FQNEAQ (reference sequence). This CDR3 is 17 amino acids long. V lost 3 bases and J 4 bases, leaving 21 bases between the germline ends.

This clonotype was picked up many times. The chain joins TRBV10-2 to TRBJ2-7; 8 bases align to TRBD1. The CDR3 extends over 15 amino acids. Trimming took 3 bases from V and 3 from J; bases not matched to a gene: 7. Germline V lookup: CDR1 WSHSY, CDR2 SAAADI. CDR3 residues: CASSDRGQAGYEQYF. The CDR3 DNA sequence: TGCGCCAGCAGTGATCGGGGACAGGCGGGCTACGAGCAGTACTTC.

This clonotype was picked up many times. The chain has TRBV2 and TRBJ2-7; D is possibly TRBD2 (6 bases). This CDR3 is built from 15 residues. Germline lookup yields CDR1 SNHLY and CDR2 FYNNEI. Between the trimmed V and J ends, which lost 6 bases and 5 bases, there was a span of 20 bases. CDR3 sequence (DNA): TGTGCCAGCAGCCCCTTAGATAGGGAGGAAAACGAGCAGTACTTC. Amino acids: CASSPLDREENEQYF.

This clonotype appeared once. Here the CDR3 reads CASSGISGRASQPQHF. Written as DNA, the CDR3 is TGTGCCAGCAGTGGAATTAGCGGGAGGGCCTCTCAGCCCCAGCATTTT. The rearrangement joins TRBV12-3 or TRBV12-4 to TRBJ1-5; D call uncertain. The CDR3 is made up of 16 amino acids. V was cut by 5 bases and J by 6 bases, with 20 bases left in between.

The CDR3 region has the DNA TGTGCCAGCAGCTTAAGGGGGGCTGAGACCCAGTACTTC. It translates to CASSLRGAETQYF. This chain connects TRBV5-5 to TRBJ2-5; D may be TRBD1 or TRBD2 (6 bases each). V was pared by 2 bases and J by 5 bases, with 10 bases between. This CDR3 spans 13 amino acids. Germline V gene lookup returns CDR1 SGHKS and CDR2 YYEKEE (reference sequence).

The chain uses TRBV6-5 and TRBJ1-1; D not certain. The CDR3 covers 14 residues. The V end was cut by 2 bases, the J end by 3 bases, with 10 bases between. The germline gives CDR1 MNHEY, CDR2 SVGAGI. CDR3 sequence reads: CASSYDDRDTEAFF. The CDR3 nucleotides are TGTGCCAGCAGTTACGATGATCGGGACACTGAAGCTTTCTTT.

The chain carries TRBV7-2 and TRBJ2-5, with D possibly being TRBD1 or TRBD2 (7 bases each). The CDR3 covers 15 residues. Deletions cut 5 bases from V and 3 bases from J, with 16 bases between. Germline V CDR1 and CDR2: SGHTA, FQGNSA. In DNA form, the CDR3 reads TGTGCCAGCAGCCCGCCGACAGGGAGGGAAGAGACCCAGTACTTC. It specifies CASSPPTGREETQYF. Using reference TRBV7-2 and TRBJ2-5 for the parts outside the CDR3, the full variable domain is GAGVSQSPSNKVTEKGKDVELRCDPISGHTALYWYRQSLGQGLEFLIYFQGNSAPDKSGLPSDRFSAERTGGSVSTLTIQRTQQEDSAVYLCASSPPTGREETQYFGPGTRLLVL.

This clonotype appeared many times. The V gene is TRBV19, the J gene TRBJ1-4; D is ambiguous. V was cut by 3 bases and J by 7 bases, with 15 bases left in between. The CDR3 length is 15 residues. Germline loops: CDR1 LNHDA, CDR2 SQIVND (reference sequence). The CDR3 protein is CASSMLPGSAEKLFF. The CDR3 region has the DNA TGTGCCAGTAGTATGCTTCCGGGATCTGCTGAAAAACTGTTTTTT. The whole variable domain, filled in from reference TRBV19 and TRBJ1-4, reads DGGITQSPKYLFRKEGQNVTLSCEQNLNHDAMYWYRQDPGQGLRLIYYSQIVNDFQKGDIAEGYSVSREKKESFPLTVTSAQKNPTAFYLCASSMLPGSAEKLFFGSGTQLSVL.

This chain links TRBV29-1 with TRBJ1-1; maybe TRBD1 (5 bases). Germline V gene data show CDR1 as SQVTM and CDR2 as ANQGSEA. Trimming stripped 7 bases from V and 5 bases from J, with 17 bases between. CDR3 length: 13 amino acids. As DNA, the CDR3 is TGCAGCGCTACCGGGACCTCAACGACTGAAGCTTTCTTT. Protein product: CSATGTSTTEAFF.

This clonotype was detected many times. The chain combines TRBV15 with TRBJ2-2; 11 bases align to TRBD2. CDR1 is LNHNV, CDR2 YYDKDF, per germline (reference sequence). The ends lost 3 bases at V and 1 base at J; junction bases unmatched: 1. The CDR3 sequence is 16 residues long. The CDR3 bases are TGTGCCACCAGCAGTCTAGCGGGAGGGAACACCGGGGAGCTGTTTTTT. Its protein product is CATSSLAGGNTGELFF. Using reference TRBV15 and TRBJ2-2 for the parts outside the CDR3, the full variable domain is DAMVIQNPRYQVTQFGKPVTLSCSQTLNHNVMYWYQQKSSQAPKLLFHYYDKDFNNEADTPDNFQSRRPNTSFCFLDIRSPGLGDTAMYLCATSSLAGGNTGELFFGEGSRLTVL.

This chain uses TRBV20-1 with TRBJ1-2; D possibly corresponds to TRBD1 (6 bases). The V end lost 6 bases, the J end lost 0 bases, and 17 bases lay between the germline ends. Germline assignment: CDR1 DFQATT and CDR2 SNEGSKA (reference sequence). The CDR3 is 15 amino acids. For the CDR3, the DNA is TGCAGTGCCAGCCAGGGGCAGGGAACTAACTATGGCTACACCTTC. It encodes CSASQGQGTNYGYTF.

This clonotype was seen many times. V gene TRBV3-1 combines with J gene TRBJ1-2; tentative D call: TRBD1 (6 bases). The V gene lost 1 base and the J gene lost 4 bases, with 10 bases spanning the gap. Germline V gene sequence: CDR1 LGHDT, CDR2 YNNKEL (reference sequence). The CDR3 is 14 amino acids. In nucleotides, the CDR3 is TGTGCCAGCAGCCAAGTGGACAGCTCCTATGGCTACACCTTC. This encodes CASSQVDSSYGYTF.

The DNA of the CDR3 is TGTGCCAGCAGAGCCGACTACGGGGAGCTGTTTTTT. Its protein is CASRADYGELFF. The rearrangement joins TRBV6-1 to TRBJ2-2, with a weak D call TRBD2 (5 bases). V lost 6 bases and J 7 bases, leaving 9 bases between the germline ends. CDR3 length equals 12 residues. CDR1 is MNHNS, CDR2 SASEGT, per germline.

The chain carries TRBV29-1 and TRBJ1-2; D is unclear. The CDR3 loop spans 9 amino acids. The V end lost 5 bases, the J end lost 7 bases, and 5 bases lay between the germline ends. CDR1 and CDR2 from the germline V gene are SQVTM and ANQGSEA. The CDR3: CSVLSGYTF. In DNA, the CDR3 is TGCAGCGTTTTGTCTGGCTACACCTTC.

This clonotype was counted at least ten times. The chain is built from TRBV12-3 or TRBV12-4 and TRBJ2-7; TRBD1 matches at 10 bases. The trim removed 5 bases at V and 4 bases at J, leaving 20 bases unmatched. CDR3 length: 19 residues. The CDR3 region is CASSPLLGQGRIWSYEQYF. DNA for the CDR3: TGTGCCAGCAGTCCCCTCCTGGGACAGGGGCGAATTTGGTCATACGAGCAGTACTTC.

This clonotype was detected many times. The rearrangement links TRBV9 to TRBJ1-6; 10 bases fit TRBD1. Germline V lookup: CDR1 SGDLS, CDR2 YYNGEE. The CDR3 has 15 residues. Trimming removed 3 bases from V and 5 bases from J; junction bases left unmatched: 2. The CDR3 here is CASSAGQGDNSPLHF. CDR3 in DNA: TGTGCCAGCAGCGCCGGACAGGGGGATAATTCACCCCTCCACTTT.

The chain links TRBV5-4 to TRBJ1-1; perhaps TRBD1 as D (5 bases). Germline V lookup: CDR1 SGHNT, CDR2 YYREEE (reference sequence). This CDR3 is built from 12 residues. V gave up 5 bases and J gave up 11 bases, with 16 bases separating them. CDR3 coding DNA: TGTGCCAGCAGTCTGGATGGGGGATTGGCTTTCTTT. This gives the protein CASSLDGGLAFF.

This chain uses TRBV11-2 with TRBJ2-7; TRBD1 aligns across 8 bases. Trimming cost V 7 bases and J 5 bases; bases outside gene matches: 7. The CDR3 runs 13 residues. Germline V CDR1 and CDR2: SGHAT, FQNNGV. Here the CDR3 reads CASTDRVVHEQYF. CDR3 nucleotides: TGTGCCAGCACGGACAGGGTGGTACACGAGCAGTACTTC.

CDR3 sequence: CASPQGLGYGYTF. CDR3 nucleotide sequence: TGTGCCAGCCCACAGGGATTGGGCTATGGCTACACCTTC. V is TRBV2 and J is TRBJ1-2; tentatively, D is TRBD1 (6 bases). The CDR3 is 13 amino acids. CDR1 and CDR2 (germline): SNHLY, FYNNEI. Between the trimmed V and J ends, which lost 8 bases and 4 bases, there was a span of 14 bases. Full variable domain (remainder filled in from reference TRBV2 and TRBJ1-2): EPEVTQTPSHQVTQMGQEVILRCVPISNHLYFYWYRQILGQKVEFLVSFYNNEISEKSEIFDDQFSVERPDGSNFTLKIRSTKLEDSAMYFCASPQGLGYGYTFGSGTRLTVV.

This clonotype showed up many times. The chain has TRBV6-5 and TRBJ2-5; D assignment may be TRBD1 or TRBD2 (5 bases each). The CDR3 loop spans 16 amino acids. Germline CDR1 reads MNHEY; CDR2 reads SVGAGI. V gave up 7 bases and J gave up 4 bases, with 22 bases separating them. CDR3 protein: CASTKLFGAGRETQYF. The CDR3 coding sequence is TGTGCCAGCACCAAACTTTTCGGGGCGGGCCGAGAGACCCAGTACTTC.

This clonotype was observed many times. A much larger clonotype is one base distant, so this may be a read error. This rearrangement joins TRBV19 to TRBJ1-1; D gene unclear. The CDR3 totals 12 residues. Trimming pared 9 bases from V and 1 base from J, leaving 9 bases between. Germline CDR1 reads LNHDA; CDR2 reads SQIVND (reference sequence). The CDR3 loop is CASSSGNTEAFF. CDR3 coding DNA: TGTGCCAGCAGCTCAGGGAACACTGAAGCTTTCTTT.

This chain connects TRBV7-8 to TRBJ1-6; D is undetermined. Trimming left V 3 bases short and J 0 bases short, with 6 bases between. The CDR3 consists of 15 residues. Germline V gene sequence: CDR1 SGHVS, CDR2 FQNEAQ. In nucleotides, the CDR3 is TGTGCCAGCAGCTTTACTGACTCCTATAATTCACCCCTCCACTTT. It specifies CASSFTDSYNSPLHF.

V usage is TRBV20-1 and J usage is TRBJ1-1; 10 bases fit TRBD1. The CDR3 spans 16 residues. V lost 3 bases, J lost 4 bases, and 11 bases stayed unmatched. Germline CDR1 and CDR2: DFQATT and SNEGSKA (reference sequence). The CDR3 sequence: CSASDRDRGFVTEAFF. Here the CDR3 DNA reads TGCAGTGCTAGTGACAGGGACAGGGGATTTGTCACTGAAGCTTTCTTT.